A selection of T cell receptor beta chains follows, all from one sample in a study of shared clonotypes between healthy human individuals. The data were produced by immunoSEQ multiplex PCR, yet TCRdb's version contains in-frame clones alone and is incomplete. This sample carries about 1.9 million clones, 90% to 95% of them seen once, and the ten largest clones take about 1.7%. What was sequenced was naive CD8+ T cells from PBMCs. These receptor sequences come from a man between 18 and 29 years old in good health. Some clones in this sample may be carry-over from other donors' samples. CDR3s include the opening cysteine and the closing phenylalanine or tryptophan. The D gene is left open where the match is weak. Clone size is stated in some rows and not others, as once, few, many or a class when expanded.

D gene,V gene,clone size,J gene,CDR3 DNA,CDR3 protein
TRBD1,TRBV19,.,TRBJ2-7,TGTGCCAGTAGCTCAACCGGGACAGGGGGCTACGAGCAGTACTTC,CASSSTGTGGYEQYF
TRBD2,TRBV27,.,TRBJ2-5,TGTGCCAGCACCCGACTAGCGGGAGTGAGGGAGACCCAGTACTTC,CASTRLAGVRETQYF
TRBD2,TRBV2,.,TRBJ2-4,TGTGCCAACTCCCAGGTTAGCGGGAGAAGGGAGGCCAAAAACATTCAGTACTTC,CANSQVSGRREAKNIQYF
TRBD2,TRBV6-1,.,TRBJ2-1,TGTGCCAGCAAGCGGGAGAGCTCCTACAATGAGCAGTTCTTC,CASKRESSYNEQFF
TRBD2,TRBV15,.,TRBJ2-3,TGTGCCACCAGCAGAGGAACTAGCGGGACCACAGATACGCAGTATTTT,CATSRGTSGTTDTQYF
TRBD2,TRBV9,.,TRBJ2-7,TGTGCCAGCAGCCCGAACGGGGCTAGCGGGACCTACGAGCAGTACTTC,CASSPNGASGTYEQYF
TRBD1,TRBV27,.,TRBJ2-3,TGTGCCAGCACCCCCCAGGGGGCGTCCCTCACAGATACGCAGTATTTT,CASTPQGASLTDTQYF
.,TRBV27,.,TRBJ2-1,TGTGCCAGCAGTCAACCTTACGGGGGCTACAATGAGCAGTTCTTC,CASSQPYGGYNEQFF
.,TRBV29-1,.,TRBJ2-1,TGCAGCGTTGAAGATCGAGGGCTAGCGAGATACAATGAGCAGTTCTTC,CSVEDRGLARYNEQFF
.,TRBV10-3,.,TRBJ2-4,TGTGCCATCAGTGACGCCGGGTCCCCCAAAAACATTCAGTACTTC,CAISDAGSPKNIQYF
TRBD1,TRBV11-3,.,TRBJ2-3,TGTGCCAGCAGCTCCAGGGGGCATTTGGAAGATACGCAGTATTTT,CASSSRGHLEDTQYF
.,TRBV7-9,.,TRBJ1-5,TGTGCCAGCAGCTTAGCGGGAGACGGGGGCCAGCATTTT,CASSLAGDGGQHF
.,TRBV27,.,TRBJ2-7,TGTGCCAGCAGTACTCAACCCTCCGACTACGAGCAGTACTTC,CASSTQPSDYEQYF
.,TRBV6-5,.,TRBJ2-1,TGTGCCAGCAGTTACGGCGGTGAGCAGTTCTTC,CASSYGGEQFF
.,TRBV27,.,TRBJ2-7,TGTGCCAGCAGTTTATCGAAGGCTAGCGTCGAGCAGTACTTC,CASSLSKASVEQYF
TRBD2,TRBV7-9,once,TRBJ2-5,TGTGCCAGCAGCTTAGGACTAGCGGGAAGGGAGACCCAGTACTTC,CASSLGLAGRETQYF
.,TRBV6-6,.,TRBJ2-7,TGTGCCAGCAGCCGACTCGCTCTCCCCGAGCAGTACTTC,CASSRLALPEQYF
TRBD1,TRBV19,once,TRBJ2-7,TGTGCCAGTAGTATCCCGGGACAGGGCCTCGAGCAGTACTTC,CASSIPGQGLEQYF
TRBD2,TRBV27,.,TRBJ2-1,TGTGCCAGCAGTGTCAAAGAGGGACTAGCGGGAGCCTACAATGAGCAGTTCTTC,CASSVKEGLAGAYNEQFF
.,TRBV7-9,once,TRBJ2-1,TGTGCCAGCAGCATAGCTGTGTACAATGAGCAGTTCTTC,CASSIAVYNEQFF
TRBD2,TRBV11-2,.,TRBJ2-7,TGTGCCAGCAGCTTAGGGCTAGCGGGAGGTATTGGGTACGAGCAGTACTTC,CASSLGLAGGIGYEQYF
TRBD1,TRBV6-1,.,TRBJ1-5,TGTGCCAGCAGTGAACGGACAGGGGGCGTATATCAGCCCCAGCATTTT,CASSERTGGVYQPQHF
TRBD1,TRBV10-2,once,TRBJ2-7,TGCGCCAGCAGGGACTCCGGGACAGGGCTTTACGAGCAGTACTTC,CASRDSGTGLYEQYF
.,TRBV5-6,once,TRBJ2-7,TGTGCCAGCAGCTTCTTAGAAACCTACGAGCAGTACTTC,CASSFLETYEQYF
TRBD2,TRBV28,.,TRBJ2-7,TGTGCCAGCAGTTCCACGGGGACTAGCGGGACCTACGAGCAGTACTTC,CASSSTGTSGTYEQYF
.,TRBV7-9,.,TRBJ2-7,TGTGCCAGCAGCCTTGGTGGACAGAGTCTTTTC,CASSLGGQSLF
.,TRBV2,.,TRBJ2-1,TGTGCCAGCTGGACAGTTAGCGCCTACAATGAGCAGTTCTTC,CASWTVSAYNEQFF
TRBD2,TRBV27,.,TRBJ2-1,TGTGCCAGCAGTTTAACATCGACTAGCGGGAGGGTACGGGAGCAGTTCTTC,CASSLTSTSGRVREQFF
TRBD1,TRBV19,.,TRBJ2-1,TGTGCCAGTAGTATAGATCACTGGACAGGGGGCAATGAGCAGTTCTTC,CASSIDHWTGGNEQFF
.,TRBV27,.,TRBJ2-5,TGTGCCAGCAGCCCCGGTATGGAGGAGACCCAGTACTTC,CASSPGMEETQYF
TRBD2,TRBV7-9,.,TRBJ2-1,TGTGCCAGCAGCTTAGGGGGGAGGGCCACGAATGAGCAGTTCTTC,CASSLGGRATNEQFF
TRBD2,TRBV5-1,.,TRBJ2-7,TGCGCCAGCAGAGGGGGACTAGGCAACGAGCAGTACTTC,CASRGGLGNEQYF
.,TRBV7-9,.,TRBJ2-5,TGTGCCAGCAGCCCGTGGGCTGATCAAGAGACCCAGTACTTC,CASSPWADQETQYF
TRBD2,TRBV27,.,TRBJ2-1,TGTGCCAGCAGTTTAAAGGCGGGAGGATTGGGTGAGCAGTTCTTC,CASSLKAGGLGEQFF
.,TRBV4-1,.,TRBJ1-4,TGCGCCAGCAGCCAAGATCCGCTGGGTTATGCAACTAATGAAAAACTGTTTTTT,CASSQDPLGYATNEKLFF
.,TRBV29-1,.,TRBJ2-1,TGCAGCGTTGATGGATCAGGCGAGCAGTTCTTC,CSVDGSGEQFF
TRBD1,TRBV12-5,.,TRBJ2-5,TGTGCTAGTGGGACAGGGGCGGGAGAGACCCAGTACTTC,CASGTGAGETQYF